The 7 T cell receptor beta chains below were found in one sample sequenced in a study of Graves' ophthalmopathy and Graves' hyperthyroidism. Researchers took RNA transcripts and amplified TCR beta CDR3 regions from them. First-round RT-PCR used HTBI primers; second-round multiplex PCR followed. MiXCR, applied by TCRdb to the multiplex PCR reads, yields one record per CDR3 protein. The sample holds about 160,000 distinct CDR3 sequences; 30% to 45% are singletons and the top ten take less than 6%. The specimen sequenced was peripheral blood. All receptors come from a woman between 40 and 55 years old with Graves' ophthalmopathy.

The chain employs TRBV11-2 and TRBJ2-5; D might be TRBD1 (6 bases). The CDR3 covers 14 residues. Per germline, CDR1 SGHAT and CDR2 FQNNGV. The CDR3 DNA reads TGTGCTAGCCTCCGGACCGGGACACAAGAGACCCAGTACTTC. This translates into CASLRTGTQETQYF.

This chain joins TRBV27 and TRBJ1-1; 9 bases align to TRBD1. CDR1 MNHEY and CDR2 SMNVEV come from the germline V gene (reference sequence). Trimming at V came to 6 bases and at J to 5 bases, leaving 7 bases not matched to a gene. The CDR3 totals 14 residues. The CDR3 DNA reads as TGTGCCAGCAGCCGCGGGACAGGGAGGACTGAAGCTTTCTTT. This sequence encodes CASSRGTGRTEAFF.

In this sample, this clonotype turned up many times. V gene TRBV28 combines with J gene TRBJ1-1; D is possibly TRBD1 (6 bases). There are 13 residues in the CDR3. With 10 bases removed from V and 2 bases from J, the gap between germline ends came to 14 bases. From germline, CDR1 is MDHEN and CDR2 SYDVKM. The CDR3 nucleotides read TGTGCCATCGCCGGGACATCTAACACTGAAGCTTTCTTT. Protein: CAIAGTSNTEAFF.

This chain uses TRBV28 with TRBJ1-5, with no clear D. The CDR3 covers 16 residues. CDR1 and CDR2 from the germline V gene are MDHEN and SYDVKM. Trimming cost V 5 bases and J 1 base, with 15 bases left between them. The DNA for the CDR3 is TGTGCCAGCAGTCCCCATCGCCTGGGGAGCAATCAGCCCCAGCATTTT. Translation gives CASSPHRLGSNQPQHF.

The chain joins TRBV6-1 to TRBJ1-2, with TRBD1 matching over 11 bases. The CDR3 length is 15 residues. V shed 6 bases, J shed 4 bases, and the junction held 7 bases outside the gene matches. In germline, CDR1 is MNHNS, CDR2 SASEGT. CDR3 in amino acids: CASSPRTGGFYGYTF. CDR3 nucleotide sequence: TGTGCCAGCAGCCCTAGGACAGGGGGCTTCTATGGCTACACCTTC.

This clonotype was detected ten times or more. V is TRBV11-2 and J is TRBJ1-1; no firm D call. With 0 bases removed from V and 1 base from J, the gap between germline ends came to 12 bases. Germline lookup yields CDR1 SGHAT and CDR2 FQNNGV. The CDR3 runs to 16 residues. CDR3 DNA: TGTGCCAGCAGCTTAGAGTTTATGGGGAGGAACACTGAAGCTTTCTTT. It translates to CASSLEFMGRNTEAFF.

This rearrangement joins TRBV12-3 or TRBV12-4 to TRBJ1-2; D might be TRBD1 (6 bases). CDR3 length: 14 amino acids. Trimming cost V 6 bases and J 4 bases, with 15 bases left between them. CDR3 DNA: TGTGCCAGCAGGAGGGCGGGGGGCAGCTATGGCTACACCTTC. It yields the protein CASRRAGGSYGYTF.